A selection of T cell receptor beta chains follows, all from one sample in a study of regulatory T cells in long-lasting Graves disease. In TCRdb, the multiplex PCR reads were re-called with MiXCR into one record per CDR3 protein. The profile shows 370,000 or so distinct CDR3 sequences, under 20% of them singletons. This sample also appeared in a second study, on T cells in Graves' hyperthyroidism and ophthalmopathy.

Sequences were derived from peripheral blood mononuclear cells (PBMCs), sampled at new diagnosis, from a patient treated with antithyroid drugs. These receptors were collected from a woman aged 18-29 years with Graves disease. Each CDR3 is given with its conserved first and last residue. The order of the fields is V gene, J gene, D gene, clone size, CDR3 DNA, CDR3 protein. The D gene is left open where the match is weak. Not every row has a clone size; where given, it reads once, few, many or a size class.

TRBV30	TRBJ1-4	NA	NA	TGTGCCTGGAGTTTAGGCAGCGGAAAACTGTTTTTT	CAWSLGSGKLFF
TRBV6-1	TRBJ1-4	TRBD1	many	TGTGCCAGCAGTGGGGGGGACAGTCAGAGTGAAAAACTGTTTTTT	CASSGGDSQSEKLFF
TRBV6-2/TRBV6-3	TRBJ2-3	NA	many	TGTGCCAGCAGGGGGGTTCATAAGGGCTTCCCAGATACGCAGTATTTT	CASRGVHKGFPDTQYF
TRBV7-2	TRBJ2-5	NA	many	TGTGCCAGCAGCTTAGGCGGTAGCTGGGAGACCCAGTACTTC	CASSLGGSWETQYF
TRBV5-1	TRBJ1-1	NA	many	TGCGCCAGCAGCCCCCGGGAGGACACTGAAGCTTTCTTT	CASSPREDTEAFF
TRBV20-1	TRBJ2-7	TRBD1	many	TGCAGTGCTCCTCAGGGGGACCTGAGCTCCTACGAGCAGTACTTC	CSAPQGDLSSYEQYF
TRBV12-3/TRBV12-4	TRBJ2-5	NA	many	TGTGCCAGCAGTTTCCGGGAGACCCAGTACTTC	CASSFRETQYF
TRBV7-2	TRBJ2-5	TRBD2	NA	TGTGCCAGCAGCTTAGGTTCGGTGCGGGGGGTAAAAGAGACCCAGTACTTC	CASSLGSVRGVKETQYF
TRBV12-3/TRBV12-4	TRBJ1-5	NA	NA	TGTGCCAGCAGTTCCGGGGACATCCCAAATCAGCCCCAGCATTTT	CASSSGDIPNQPQHF
TRBV20-1	TRBJ1-1	NA	many	TGCAGTGCTAGTATGCCCGAGAACACTGAAGCTTTCTTT	CSASMPENTEAFF
TRBV28	TRBJ1-1	NA	many	TGTGCCAGCAGTTTTTACAGACTGAACACTGAAGCTTTCTTT	CASSFYRLNTEAFF
TRBV12-3/TRBV12-4	TRBJ2-1	NA	few	TGTGCCAGCGCCCGAGGCAGAAGCTCCTACAATGAGCAGTTCTTC	CASARGRSSYNEQFF
TRBV20-1	TRBJ1-4	NA	NA	TGCAGTGCTGACCGAACAGGTTCAACTAATGAAAAACTGTTTTTT	CSADRTGSTNEKLFF
TRBV20-1	TRBJ2-6	TRBD1	NA	TGCAGTGCTCTGACGTCGACAGGGTGGGTCTCTGGGGCCAACGTCCTGACTTTC	CSALTSTGWVSGANVLTF
TRBV11-3	TRBJ2-1	NA	NA	TGTGCCAGCAGCCCCGGAGCGGGTACAGGGGAGCAGTTCTTC	CASSPGAGTGEQFF
TRBV13	TRBJ1-1	TRBD1	many	TGTGCCAGCAGCTCGAAGGGGACAGGGATCACTGAAGCTTTCTTT	CASSSKGTGITEAFF
TRBV3-1	TRBJ1-1	NA	NA	TGTGCCAGCAGCCAAGTGGGACGTGAAGCTTTCTTT	CASSQVGREAFF
TRBV9	TRBJ1-3	NA	few	TGTGCCAGCAGCGTATTGGGTCAGGACTCTGGAAACACCATATATTTT	CASSVLGQDSGNTIYF
TRBV4-1	TRBJ1-2	NA	few	TGCGCCAGCAGCCAAGTCGCCACCGGTATTGAGGGCTACACCTTC	CASSQVATGIEGYTF
TRBV19	TRBJ2-3	NA	few	TGTGCCAGTAGTATAGAAGTTGGCGGGAACACAGATACGCAGTATTTT	CASSIEVGGNTDTQYF
TRBV10-2	TRBJ2-1	TRBD1	many	TGCGCCAGCAGTGAGTCGTCAGGGGGCCCCTACAATGAGCAGTTCTTC	CASSESSGGPYNEQFF
TRBV5-1	TRBJ2-3	NA	many	TGCGCCAGCAGCGTGGCCCTGACTCCCAGCACAGATACGCAGTATTTT	CASSVALTPSTDTQYF
TRBV20-1	TRBJ2-3	NA	many	TGCAGTGCTAGAGTTAAGCCAGAGGGGATCGATACGCAGTATTTT	CSARVKPEGIDTQYF
TRBV12-3/TRBV12-4	TRBJ1-6	NA	many	TGTGCCAGCAGTTACACAGGGAGGGAATCACCCCTCCACTTT	CASSYTGRESPLHF
TRBV20-1	TRBJ2-3	TRBD2	many	TGCAGTGCTAGGAGGGGGACTAGCGGGGGCGATACGCAGTATTTT	CSARRGTSGGDTQYF
TRBV12-3/TRBV12-4	TRBJ1-5	NA	many	TGTGCCAGCAGCCAAACCCTTGGGACGGTGAATCAGCCCCAGCATTTT	CASSQTLGTVNQPQHF
TRBV13	TRBJ2-7	NA	many	TGTGCCAGCAGCTCGTGGGGGTCCTACGAGCAGTACTTC	CASSSWGSYEQYF
TRBV29-1	TRBJ1-1	TRBD1	NA	TGCAGCGTTTCACTACACGTTACAGGGGGCACTGAAGCTTTCTTT	CSVSLHVTGGTEAFF
TRBV3-1	TRBJ2-7	TRBD2	NA	TGTGCCAGCAGCCAAGGACTAGCGGGCTTATACGAGCAGTACTTC	CASSQGLAGLYEQYF
TRBV18	TRBJ2-1	NA	NA	TGTGCCAGCTCACTGCCACGGGGGAGAGCCTACAATGAGCAGTTCTTC	CASSLPRGRAYNEQFF
TRBV24-1	TRBJ1-5	TRBD1	NA	TGTGCCACCAGTGATCTCGACAGGGCCCAGCATTTT	CATSDLDRAQHF
TRBV3-1	TRBJ1-4	NA	many	TGTGCCAGCAGCTTGGGCAGTACTAATGAAAAACTGTTTTTT	CASSLGSTNEKLFF
TRBV5-1	TRBJ1-1	TRBD1	NA	TGCGCCAGCAGCTACCGGGACAGGGACGTTGAAGCTTTCTTT	CASSYRDRDVEAFF
TRBV20-1	TRBJ2-5	NA	many	TGCAGTGCTAGAAAAATAGCCCTAGAGACCCAGTACTTC	CSARKIALETQYF
TRBV28	TRBJ1-2	TRBD1	NA	TGTGCCAGCAGAGATGGACAGGGTTTTCAAAAAGGAGAGTATGGCTACACCTTC	CASRDGQGFQKGEYGYTF
TRBV12-3/TRBV12-4	TRBJ2-1	NA	few	TGTGCCAGCAGGCCTACCTTCAGGGGTTATGAGCAGTTCTTC	CASRPTFRGYEQFF
TRBV9	TRBJ2-7	TRBD1	few	TGTGCCAGCAGCGCAGACAGGGGCGGTTTCGAGCAGTACTTC	CASSADRGGFEQYF
TRBV28	TRBJ2-7	TRBD2	many	TGTGCCAGCAGTTCTTGGACTAGCTCCTACGAGCAGTACTTC	CASSSWTSSYEQYF
TRBV28	TRBJ1-2	TRBD1	NA	TGTGCCAGCAGTTTAACAGGGGGCCTATATGGCTACACCTTC	CASSLTGGLYGYTF
TRBV7-3	TRBJ1-1	NA	many	TGTGCCAGCAGCGTCGGGACTAGGACTGAAGCTTTCTTT	CASSVGTRTEAFF
TRBV19	TRBJ2-1	TRBD1	many	TGTGCCAGCAGTTCGGACAGGGGGGGTGAGCAGTTCTTC	CASSSDRGGEQFF
TRBV14	TRBJ2-2	NA	few	TGTGCCAGCAGCCAAGAAAGTGTCCGGAACACCGGGGAGCTGTTTTTT	CASSQESVRNTGELFF
TRBV27	TRBJ2-7	TRBD2	many	TGTGCCAGCAAAGGCGGAATTATGCCGGGACTAGGATACGAGCAGTACTTC	CASKGGIMPGLGYEQYF
TRBV18	TRBJ2-7	NA	many	TGTGCCAGCTCACCTCGGAGTAGGGACGAGCAGTACTTC	CASSPRSRDEQYF
TRBV7-8	TRBJ2-4	TRBD2	NA	TGTGCCAGCAGCTTAGGGACTAGACTAGCCAAAAACATTCAGTACTTC	CASSLGTRLAKNIQYF
TRBV4-1	TRBJ2-7	TRBD1	NA	TGCGCCAGCAGCCACTCCGGGACAGGGGCCTACGAGCAGTACTTC	CASSHSGTGAYEQYF
TRBV7-3	TRBJ2-1	TRBD2	many	TGTGCCAGCAGCCCAATGGCTAGCGGGAGCTACAATGAGCAGTTCTTC	CASSPMASGSYNEQFF
TRBV3-1	TRBJ1-1	NA	many	TGTGCCAGCAGTCGAAAAACGGCTTACACTGAAGCTTTCTTT	CASSRKTAYTEAFF
TRBV7-9	TRBJ2-7	TRBD2	many	TGTGCCAGCAGCGACAGGACTAGCGGGAGGCTCGAGCAGTACTTC	CASSDRTSGRLEQYF
TRBV6-1	TRBJ1-4	TRBD1	NA	TGTGCCAGCAGTAACAGGGGGCTGAATGAAAAACTGTTTTTT	CASSNRGLNEKLFF
TRBV5-4	TRBJ2-3	NA	many	TGTGCCAGCAGCTCGGGGGCGTTGGTCTCGACAGATACGCAGTATTTT	CASSSGALVSTDTQYF
TRBV27	TRBJ2-3	TRBD1	many	TGTGCCAGCGGCTCTCCGGGACAGGGGACAGATACGCAGTATTTT	CASGSPGQGTDTQYF
TRBV4-2	TRBJ1-1	NA	many	TGTGCCAGCAGCCAAGATCTTGGTACAGGGAACACTGAAGCTTTCTTT	CASSQDLGTGNTEAFF
TRBV11-1	TRBJ2-5	NA	many	TGTGCCAGCAGCTTATGGGGGAACCGGAAAGAGACCCAGTACTTC	CASSLWGNRKETQYF
TRBV7-2	TRBJ2-5	NA	NA	TGTGCCAGCACAGGAGCGCCCACGGAGACCCAGTACTTC	CASTGAPTETQYF